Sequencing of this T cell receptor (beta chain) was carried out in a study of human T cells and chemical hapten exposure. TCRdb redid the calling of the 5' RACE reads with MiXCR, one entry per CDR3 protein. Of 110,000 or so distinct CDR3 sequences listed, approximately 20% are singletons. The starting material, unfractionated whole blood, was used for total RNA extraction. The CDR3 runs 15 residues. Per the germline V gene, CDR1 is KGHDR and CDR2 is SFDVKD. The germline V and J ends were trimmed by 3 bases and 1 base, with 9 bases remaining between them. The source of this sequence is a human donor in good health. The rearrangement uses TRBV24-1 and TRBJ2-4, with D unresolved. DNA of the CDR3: TGTGCCACCAGTGATAGCAAAAGGGCCAAAAACATTCAGTACTTC. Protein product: CATSDSKRAKNIQYF.